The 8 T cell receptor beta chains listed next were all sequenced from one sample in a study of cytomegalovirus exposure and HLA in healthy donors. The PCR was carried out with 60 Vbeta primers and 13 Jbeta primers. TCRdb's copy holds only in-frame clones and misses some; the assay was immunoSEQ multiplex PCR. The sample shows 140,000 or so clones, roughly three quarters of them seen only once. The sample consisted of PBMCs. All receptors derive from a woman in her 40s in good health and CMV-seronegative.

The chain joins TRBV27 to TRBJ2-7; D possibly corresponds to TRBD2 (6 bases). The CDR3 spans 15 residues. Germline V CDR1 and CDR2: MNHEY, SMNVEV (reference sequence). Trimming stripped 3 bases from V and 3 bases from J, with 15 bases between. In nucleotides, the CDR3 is TGTGCCAGCAGTTTGGGAGCGGGTAGTGTCTACGAGCAGTACTTC. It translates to CASSLGAGSVYEQYF.

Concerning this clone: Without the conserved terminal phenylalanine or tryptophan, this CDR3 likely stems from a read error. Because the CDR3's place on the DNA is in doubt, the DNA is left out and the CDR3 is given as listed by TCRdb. The CDR3 loop is CASRPGSR. V and J are TRBV10-1 and TRBJ1-2; the D call in the table, TRBD1, was not verified against the DNA. Looked up from germline, CDR1 is WNHNN and CDR2 is SYGVQD (reference sequence). 8 amino acids form the CDR3, both terminal residues included.

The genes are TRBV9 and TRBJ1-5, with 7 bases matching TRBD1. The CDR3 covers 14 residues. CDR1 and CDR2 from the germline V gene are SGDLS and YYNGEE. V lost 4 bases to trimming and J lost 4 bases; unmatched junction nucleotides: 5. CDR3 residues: CASSRTGANQPQHF. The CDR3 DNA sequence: TGTGCCAGCAGCCGTACAGGGGCTAATCAGCCCCAGCATTTT.

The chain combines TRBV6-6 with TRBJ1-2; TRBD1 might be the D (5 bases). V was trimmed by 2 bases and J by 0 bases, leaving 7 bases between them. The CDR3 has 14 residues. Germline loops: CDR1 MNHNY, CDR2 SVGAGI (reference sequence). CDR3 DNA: TGTGCCAGCAGTTACGGGACTACTAACTATGGCTACACCTTC. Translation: CASSYGTTNYGYTF.

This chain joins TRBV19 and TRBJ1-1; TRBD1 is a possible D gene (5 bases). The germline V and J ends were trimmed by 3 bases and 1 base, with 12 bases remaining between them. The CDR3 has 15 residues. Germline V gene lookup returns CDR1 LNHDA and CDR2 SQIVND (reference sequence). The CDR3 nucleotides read TGTGCCAGTAGTATCCTTCAGGGTAGGAACACTGAAGCTTTCTTT. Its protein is CASSILQGRNTEAFF.

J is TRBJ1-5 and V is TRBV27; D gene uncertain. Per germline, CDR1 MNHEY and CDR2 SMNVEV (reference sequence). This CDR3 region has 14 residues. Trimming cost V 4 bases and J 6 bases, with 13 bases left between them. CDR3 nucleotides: TGTGCCAGCAGTTCTTTGAGGGCAGGTCAGCCCCAGCATTTT. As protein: CASSSLRAGQPQHF.

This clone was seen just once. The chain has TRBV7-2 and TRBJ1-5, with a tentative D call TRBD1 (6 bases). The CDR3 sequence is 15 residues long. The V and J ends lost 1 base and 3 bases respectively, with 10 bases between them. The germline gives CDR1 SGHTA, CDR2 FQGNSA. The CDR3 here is CASSLVTGLNQPQHF. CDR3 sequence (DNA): TGTGCCAGCAGCTTAGTGACAGGCCTCAATCAGCCCCAGCATTTT.

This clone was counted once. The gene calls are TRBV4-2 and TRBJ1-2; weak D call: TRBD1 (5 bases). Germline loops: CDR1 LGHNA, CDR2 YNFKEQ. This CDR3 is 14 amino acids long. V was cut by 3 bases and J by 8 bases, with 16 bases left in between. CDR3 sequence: CASSQGGTERGYTF. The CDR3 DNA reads TGTGCCAGCAGCCAGGGTGGGACTGAAAGGGGCTACACCTTC.